The present T cell receptor beta chain was sequenced within a study of CD8 T cells in Susac syndrome (dated by TCRdb to between 2018 and 2021). In the study overall: Of the Susac syndrome patients who were sequenced, about 6 had clinically active disease and roughly eight were in clinical remission. The study used repertoire sequencing to test whether antigen drove CD8+ T cell activation and differentiation in Susac syndrome. Susac syndrome patients were therapy-naive, on corticosteroids (some also receiving IVIg), or on IVIg alone at blood withdrawal.

Remarks on this clonotype: Its antigen has not been determined. No base quality values were provided; no much bigger clone lies one nucleotide off.

RNA was extracted using the RNeasy kit, and roughly 0.45 to 1 microgram was reverse transcribed with random hexamers. The immunoSEQ multiplex PCR assay, which covers 54 Vbeta and 13 Jbeta segments, was used to amplify TCR beta CDR3 regions. To correct PCR amplification bias, a synthetic template baseline was used for both primer optimization and computational correction. Regarding the original processing steps: Reads were annotated to V, D and J genes according to IMGT and were analyzed with immunoSEQ Analyzer, with only productive sequences retained. Clonality was computed as one minus Shannon entropy normalized by log2 of the number of productive unique sequences. For each patient and control, public and private clones were evaluated within the 100 most prevalent clones. Susac-specific clones were defined as absent from healthy and MS cohorts, 800 to 1,200 published viral clones and other ImmuneACCESS disease sequences. The public reads were reanalyzed by TCRdb: fastp trimming at Q25, MiXCR alignment, in-frame beta chains only. Duplicate CDR3 protein sequences are folded into a single record with the most common DNA and genes. Here the V and J calls rest on TCRdb's processing, not on the authors' analysis. The sample records some 190,000 distinct CDR3 sequences, roughly 93% of which are singletons. Around 0.16% of the sample is in the top ten clones.

The germline V gene specifies MNHEY as CDR1 and SVGEGT as CDR2. V is cut back by 6 bases and J by 6 bases, with 6 bases in the junction unmatched. CDR3 length: 14 amino acids, cysteine to phenylalanine. Of the read, only the CDR3 DNA is kept; its 42 bases are in frame from base 1. Here is what the overall study found, with its caveats: The CD4+ T cell repertoire of patients with Susac syndrome showed no detectable clonal expansion. The number of individuals in the TCR sequencing and HLA analysis was acknowledged as relatively small.

Peripheral blood CD8+ and CD4+ T cells from healthy donors, Susac syndrome patients and multiple sclerosis patients were profiled using high-throughput TCR beta sequencing. Susac syndrome patients met recently defined diagnostic criteria for definite or probable disease. Bulk CD8+ and CD4+ T cells were purified magnetically by negative isolation, whereas CD8+ TEMRA cells were enriched by FACS. Blood was drawn into EDTA tubes, processed within 24 hours, and PBMCs were isolated by density gradient centrifugation. PBMCs destined for TCR sequencing were cryopreserved in liquid nitrogen and later thawed in a 37 °C water bath. A purity of at least 90% was achieved for sorted or isolated CD4+, CD8+ and CD8+ TEMRA cells.

The material sequenced was CD4+ T cells from PBMCs. Recombination linked TRBV6-2 or TRBV6-3 to TRBJ2-1, with TRBD2 matching 9 junction bases. This sequence was found in a human donor with Susac syndrome. The nucleotides read TGTGCCAGCAGGCCGGGACTAGCCCCCAATGAGCAGTTCTTC. Translated, this is CASRPGLAPNEQFF.